Following are 8 T cell receptor beta chains from one sample sequenced in a study of blood T cell repertoires in COVID-19. Only in-frame clones appear in the TCRdb table, and some are missing; sequencing was by immunoSEQ multiplex PCR. Of some 320,000 clones listed, more than 75% are singletons. Sequenced input: PBMCs or T cells enriched from blood (not recorded which). These receptors all come from a man aged 55 to 70 who had recovered from COVID-19.

V gene TRBV18 combines with J gene TRBJ2-7; 8 positions agree with TRBD2. The CDR3 covers 13 residues. Germline V gives CDR1 KGHSH, CDR2 LQKENI. The junction had 4 bases not matched to a gene; V was cut back by 5 bases and J by 4 bases. The CDR3 reads CASSRTSLYEQYF. The DNA of the CDR3 is TGTGCCAGCTCAAGGACTAGCCTATACGAGCAGTACTTC.

J is TRBJ2-1 and V is TRBV4-3, with D perhaps matching TRBD2 (5 bases). This CDR3 region has 15 residues. Trimming pared 0 bases from V and 7 bases from J, leaving 13 bases between. Looked up from germline, CDR1 is LGHNA and CDR2 is YSLEER. For the CDR3, the DNA is TGCGCCAGCAGCCAAGATAGAGCGGCTGGTAATGAGCAGTTCTTC. Protein sequence: CASSQDRAAGNEQFF.

The genes are TRBV9 and TRBJ1-2, with 7 bases identical to TRBD1. Germline V CDR1 and CDR2: SGDLS, YYNGEE. This CDR3 spans 15 amino acids. J lost 3 bases, V lost 4 bases, and 9 bases had no gene match. The CDR3 spells CASSITGASDYGYTF. The CDR3 nucleotides read TGTGCCAGCAGCATTACAGGGGCGTCGGACTATGGCTACACCTTC.

V and J are TRBV27 and TRBJ2-2; TRBD2 matches at 8 bases. The CDR3 has 17 residues. Per germline, CDR1 MNHEY and CDR2 SMNVEV (reference sequence). Losses at the gene ends were 2 bases for V and 2 bases for J; bases not matched to a gene: 7. CDR3 coding DNA: TGTGCCAGCAGTTTAGGAGCCGGGACTAGAAACACCGGGGAGCTGTTTTTT. Translation: CASSLGAGTRNTGELFF.

This sequence joins TRBV6-6 and TRBJ1-5, with TRBD1 identical over 8 bases. The CDR3 spans 16 residues. V dropped 6 bases and J dropped 2; count of bases not matched to a gene: 9. Germline CDR1 reads MNHNY; CDR2 reads SVGAGI (reference sequence). The DNA of the CDR3 is TGTGCCAGCAGGGCAGCATCAGGGGGCGGCAATCAGCCCCAGCATTTT. Translated, it gives CASRAASGGGNQPQHF.

With respect to this clone: The junction departs from the called germline gene at one end, perhaps through a read error. The gene calls are TRBV13 and TRBJ2-7; 7 bases map to TRBD2. CDR3 length: 14 residues. Germline V lookup: CDR1 PRHDT, CDR2 FYEKMQ (reference sequence). This chain's CDR3 is CASSLGEGLNEQYF. CDR3 DNA sequence: TGTGCCAGCAGCCTAGGGGAGGGGCTAAACGAGCAGTACTTC.

The chain has TRBV2 and TRBJ1-4; 8 positions agree with TRBD1. The CDR3 is made up of 14 amino acids. CDR1 SNHLY and CDR2 FYNNEI come from the germline V gene. Unmatched junction bases numbered 8, after V lost 6 bases and J lost 8 bases. The CDR3 sequence is CASSADRGWEKLFF. The CDR3 DNA sequence: TGTGCCAGCAGCGCTGACAGGGGTTGGGAAAAACTGTTTTTT.

This clone was seen a few times. The rearrangement joins TRBV27 to TRBJ1-3; D might be TRBD1 (5 bases). The germline gives CDR1 MNHEY, CDR2 SMNVEV (reference sequence). The CDR3 has 14 amino acids. V lost 6 bases to trimming and J lost 0 bases, with 9 bases between them. CDR3 nucleotide sequence: TGTGCCAGCAGGGGGCGGGGCTCTGGAAACACCATATATTTT. It specifies CASRGRGSGNTIYF.